A selection of T cell receptor beta chains follows, all from one sample in a study of shared clonotypes between healthy human individuals. Generated by immunoSEQ multiplex PCR, the TCRdb table keeps only in-frame clones and is missing some. The sample lists millions of clones, 80% to 95% occurring once. Material: naive CD4+ T cells from PBMCs. These receptors were obtained from a man between 18 and 29 years old in good health. Some clones in this sample may be carry-over from other donors' samples. CDR3s include the opening cysteine and the closing phenylalanine or tryptophan. Each record gives: CDR3 protein, CDR3 DNA, V gene, clone size, D gene, J gene. The D gene is left open where the match is weak. Not all rows give a size; the values are once, few, many and, for expanded clones, a class.

CDR3 protein: CSVDRPSIGHEQFF
CDR3 DNA: TGCAGCGTTGATCGGCCTAGCATTGGGCATGAGCAGTTCTTC
V gene: TRBV29-1
clone size: -
D gene: -
J gene: TRBJ2-1

CDR3 protein: CASRENRESTEAFF
CDR3 DNA: TGTGCCAGCAGGGAAAACAGGGAGTCGACTGAAGCTTTCTTT
V gene: TRBV6-5
clone size: -
D gene: -
J gene: TRBJ1-1

CDR3 protein: CASGSGQLNEQFF
CDR3 DNA: TGTGCCAGCGGCTCGGGACAGCTCAATGAGCAGTTCTTC
V gene: TRBV27
clone size: -
D gene: TRBD1
J gene: TRBJ2-1

CDR3 protein: CASSSGREGGETQYF
CDR3 DNA: TGTGCCAGCAGCTCCGGCAGAGAGGGGGGAGAGACCCAGTACTTC
V gene: TRBV11-3
clone size: -
D gene: -
J gene: TRBJ2-5

CDR3 protein: CASSLSGSYNEQFF
CDR3 DNA: TGTGCCAGCAGCTTAAGCGGCTCCTACAATGAGCAGTTCTTC
V gene: TRBV7-2
clone size: -
D gene: -
J gene: TRBJ2-1

CDR3 protein: CASSLGPTTDTQYF
CDR3 DNA: TGTGCCAGCAGCTTAGGACCGACCACAGATACGCAGTATTTT
V gene: TRBV7-6
clone size: -
D gene: -
J gene: TRBJ2-3

CDR3 protein: CASSLDLGSGGYEQYF
CDR3 DNA: TGTGCCAGCAGTTTAGACCTGGGAAGCGGGGGATACGAGCAGTACTTC
V gene: TRBV28
clone size: -
D gene: TRBD2
J gene: TRBJ2-7

CDR3 protein: CASSISGGMNTEAFF
CDR3 DNA: TGTGCCAGTAGTATCTCGGGCGGAATGAACACTGAAGCTTTCTTT
V gene: TRBV19
clone size: -
D gene: -
J gene: TRBJ1-1

CDR3 protein: CATAREGGLATHEQYF
CDR3 DNA: TGTGCCACAGCTCGGGAGGGGGGACTAGCAACCCACGAGCAGTACTTC
V gene: TRBV2
clone size: -
D gene: TRBD2
J gene: TRBJ2-7

CDR3 protein: CASSYSGASRTGYTF
CDR3 DNA: TGTGCCAGCAGTTACAGCGGGGCCAGCCGAACGGGCTACACCTTC
V gene: TRBV6-6
clone size: -
D gene: -
J gene: TRBJ1-2

CDR3 protein: CASSSGWGERFSYTGELFF
CDR3 DNA: TGTGCCAGCAGCTCGGGCTGGGGGGAGAGGTTTAGCTACACCGGGGAGCTGTTTTTT
V gene: TRBV7-2
clone size: -
D gene: -
J gene: TRBJ2-2

CDR3 protein: CASSTRREMNTEAFF
CDR3 DNA: TGTGCCAGCAGTACCCGACGGGAAATGAACACTGAAGCTTTCTTT
V gene: TRBV28
clone size: -
D gene: -
J gene: TRBJ1-1

CDR3 protein: CASSLYTSGANVLTF
CDR3 DNA: TGTGCCAGCAGCCTGTACACCTCTGGGGCCAACGTCCTGACTTTC
V gene: TRBV7-3
clone size: -
D gene: -
J gene: TRBJ2-6

CDR3 protein: CASSSRLAASYNEQFF
CDR3 DNA: TGTGCCAGCAGCTCCCGACTAGCGGCCTCCTACAATGAGCAGTTCTTC
V gene: TRBV28
clone size: -
D gene: TRBD2
J gene: TRBJ2-1

CDR3 protein: CSARVVTEAFF
CDR3 DNA: TGCAGTGCTAGAGTAGTAACTGAAGCTTTCTTT
V gene: TRBV20-1
clone size: -
D gene: -
J gene: TRBJ1-1

CDR3 protein: CASSLGLAGRPYEQYF
CDR3 DNA: TGTGCCAGCAGCCTGGGACTAGCGGGACGACCATACGAGCAGTACTTC
V gene: TRBV11-2
clone size: -
D gene: TRBD2
J gene: TRBJ2-7

CDR3 protein: CASSLRGGRGPLGYTF
CDR3 DNA: TGTGCCAGCAGTTTAAGAGGGGGGAGGGGGCCTCTGGGCTACACCTTC
V gene: TRBV28
clone size: -
D gene: TRBD1
J gene: TRBJ1-2

CDR3 protein: CASSYVSGTSNQPQHF
CDR3 DNA: TGTGCCAGCAGTTACGTCTCCGGGACTAGCAATCAGCCCCAGCATTTT
V gene: TRBV6-6
clone size: -
D gene: -
J gene: TRBJ1-5

CDR3 protein: CASSHPTTDTQYF
CDR3 DNA: TGTGCCAGCAGCCACCCCACCACAGATACGCAGTATTTT
V gene: TRBV6-5
clone size: -
D gene: -
J gene: TRBJ2-3

CDR3 protein: CASSIDLLGGTQYF
CDR3 DNA: TGTGCCAGTAGTATAGATCTACTGGGGGGTACGCAGTATTTT
V gene: TRBV19
clone size: -
D gene: -
J gene: TRBJ2-3

CDR3 protein: CAISEWDRLSYGYTF
CDR3 DNA: TGTGCCATCAGTGAGTGGGACAGGCTCTCCTATGGCTACACCTTC
V gene: TRBV10-3
clone size: -
D gene: TRBD1
J gene: TRBJ1-2

CDR3 protein: CASSRLAGGPAEAETQYF
CDR3 DNA: TGTGCCAGTAGTCGACTAGCGGGAGGGCCGGCAGAGGCAGAGACCCAGTACTTC
V gene: TRBV19
clone size: -
D gene: TRBD2
J gene: TRBJ2-5

CDR3 protein: CASSLADRFTTNTGELFF
CDR3 DNA: TGTGCCAGCAGCTTGGCAGACAGATTTACTACGAACACCGGGGAGCTGTTTTTT
V gene: TRBV11-3
clone size: -
D gene: -
J gene: TRBJ2-2

CDR3 protein: CAWSVRGWGYTF
CDR3 DNA: TGTGCCTGGAGCGTAAGGGGGTGGGGCTACACCTTC
V gene: TRBV30
clone size: -
D gene: -
J gene: TRBJ1-2

CDR3 protein: CASSLVPRLNEQFF
CDR3 DNA: TGTGCCAGCAGTTTAGTTCCGAGACTTAATGAGCAGTTCTTC
V gene: TRBV27
clone size: -
D gene: -
J gene: TRBJ2-1

CDR3 protein: CASRRSSGANVLTF
CDR3 DNA: TGTGCCAGCAGGCGTAGCTCTGGGGCCAACGTCCTGACTTTC
V gene: TRBV28
clone size: -
D gene: -
J gene: TRBJ2-6

CDR3 protein: CASNSGLGAGQPQHF
CDR3 DNA: TGTGCCAGCAACTCCGGGTTGGGGGCAGGTCAGCCCCAGCATTTT
V gene: TRBV5-7
clone size: -
D gene: -
J gene: TRBJ1-5

CDR3 protein: CASSSYVDTGELFF
CDR3 DNA: TGTGCCAGCAGCTCTTACGTTGACACCGGGGAGCTGTTTTTT
V gene: TRBV7-9
clone size: -
D gene: -
J gene: TRBJ2-2

CDR3 protein: CASSLRGRGETQYF
CDR3 DNA: TGCGCCAGCAGCTTGCGTGGAAGGGGAGAGACCCAGTACTTC
V gene: TRBV5-1
clone size: -
D gene: -
J gene: TRBJ2-5

CDR3 protein: CASSLAGTGSSYEQYF
CDR3 DNA: TGTGCCAGCAGTTTGGCCGGGACTGGGAGCTCCTACGAGCAGTACTTC
V gene: TRBV28
clone size: -
D gene: -
J gene: TRBJ2-7

CDR3 protein: CASSYIGDSNPTEAFF
CDR3 DNA: TGTGCCAGCAGTTACATCGGGGACAGCAATCCCACTGAAGCTTTCTTT
V gene: TRBV6-5
clone size: -
D gene: TRBD1
J gene: TRBJ1-1

CDR3 protein: CASSPSTGRGFYGANVLTF
CDR3 DNA: TGTGCCAGCTCACCCAGCACAGGCAGGGGCTTCTATGGGGCCAACGTCCTGACTTTC
V gene: TRBV18
clone size: -
D gene: -
J gene: TRBJ2-6

CDR3 protein: CASSVAQETQYF
CDR3 DNA: TGTGCCAGCAGCGTAGCACAAGAGACCCAGTACTTC
V gene: TRBV9
clone size: -
D gene: -
J gene: TRBJ2-5

CDR3 protein: CASSKDRSYEQYF
CDR3 DNA: TGTGCCAGCAGCAAGGACAGATCCTACGAGCAGTACTTC
V gene: TRBV5-8
clone size: -
D gene: -
J gene: TRBJ2-7

CDR3 protein: CAWRVGTGYMNTEAFF
CDR3 DNA: TGTGCCTGGAGAGTCGGGACAGGGTATATGAACACTGAAGCTTTCTTT
V gene: TRBV30
clone size: few
D gene: TRBD1
J gene: TRBJ1-1

CDR3 protein: CASRGANYGYTF
CDR3 DNA: TGTGCCAGCAGAGGGGCAAACTATGGCTACACCTTC
V gene: TRBV6-5
clone size: -
D gene: -
J gene: TRBJ1-2

CDR3 protein: CASSLYWRQEGYTF
CDR3 DNA: TGTGCCAGCAGCCTTTACTGGAGACAAGAGGGCTACACCTTC
V gene: TRBV6-5
clone size: once
D gene: -
J gene: TRBJ1-2

CDR3 protein: CASSYERNQPQHF
CDR3 DNA: TGTGCCAGCAGTTACGAACGTAATCAGCCCCAGCATTTT
V gene: TRBV6-5
clone size: -
D gene: -
J gene: TRBJ1-5

CDR3 protein: CASSARGRAIYNEQFF
CDR3 DNA: TGTGCCAGCAGCGCTCGCGGGAGGGCCATCTACAATGAGCAGTTCTTC
V gene: TRBV7-2
clone size: -
D gene: TRBD2
J gene: TRBJ2-1

CDR3 protein: CASREGGPQHF
CDR3 DNA: TGTGCCAGCAGGGAGGGGGGGCCCCAGCATTTT
V gene: TRBV6-1
clone size: few
D gene: -
J gene: TRBJ1-5

CDR3 protein: CASIPTPPYGYTF
CDR3 DNA: TGTGCCAGCATCCCGACCCCTCCCTATGGCTACACCTTC
V gene: TRBV28
clone size: -
D gene: -
J gene: TRBJ1-2

CDR3 protein: CASVLTGKSNVLTF
CDR3 DNA: TGTGCTAGTGTCCTAACAGGGAAATCCAACGTCCTGACTTTC
V gene: TRBV12-5
clone size: -
D gene: -
J gene: TRBJ2-6

CDR3 protein: CASKRRDNEQFF
CDR3 DNA: TGTGCCAGCAAAAGAAGAGACAATGAGCAGTTCTTC
V gene: TRBV27
clone size: -
D gene: -
J gene: TRBJ2-1